A selection of T cell receptor beta chains follows, all from one sample in a study of shared clonotypes between healthy human individuals. Assay: immunoSEQ multiplex PCR; the TCRdb copy retains only in-frame clones and omits some. The sample records about 680,000 clones, under 95% being singletons. The sequenced sample was naive CD8+ T cells sorted from blood. The receptor source for this set is a man aged 25 to 45 in good health. CDR3s include the opening cysteine and the closing phenylalanine or tryptophan. D genes are given only for firm matches. Expanded clones are given a class, and other clones once, few, many or no size at all.

j_gene: TRBJ2-1
v_gene: TRBV28
d_gene: TRBD2
abundance: many
CDR3aa: CASSLGLAGPPSSYNEQFF
CDR3nt: TGTGCCAGCAGCCTAGGACTAGCGGGGCCCCCGAGCTCCTACAATGAGCAGTTCTTC

j_gene: TRBJ2-1
v_gene: TRBV9
d_gene: TRBD2
abundance: -
CDR3aa: CASSPRTSGYNEQFF
CDR3nt: TGTGCCAGCAGCCCTCGGACTAGCGGTTACAATGAGCAGTTCTTC

j_gene: TRBJ1-2
v_gene: TRBV18
d_gene: -
abundance: -
CDR3aa: CASSPPSSTANYGYTF
CDR3nt: TGTGCCAGCTCACCACCTAGCTCGACAGCTAACTATGGCTACACCTTC

j_gene: TRBJ1-5
v_gene: TRBV21-1
d_gene: -
abundance: -
CDR3aa: CASSNGGQGNSQPQHF
CDR3nt: TGTGCCAGCAGCAATGGGGGACAGGGGAATAGTCAGCCCCAGCATTTT

j_gene: TRBJ1-1
v_gene: TRBV30
d_gene: TRBD1
abundance: -
CDR3aa: CAWRATGGGTEAFF
CDR3nt: TGTGCCTGGAGAGCGACAGGGGGCGGCACTGAAGCTTTCTTT

j_gene: TRBJ2-2
v_gene: TRBV15
d_gene: -
abundance: -
CDR3aa: CATSRIASSNTGELFF
CDR3nt: TGTGCCACCAGCAGGATAGCATCATCGAACACCGGGGAGCTGTTTTTT

j_gene: TRBJ2-2
v_gene: TRBV5-1
d_gene: -
abundance: -
CDR3aa: CASSLLIADRTGELFF
CDR3nt: TGCGCCAGCAGCTTGCTGATCGCGGACCGCACCGGGGAGCTGTTTTTT

j_gene: TRBJ1-4
v_gene: TRBV7-8
d_gene: TRBD1
abundance: -
CDR3aa: CASSPTGERATNEKLFF
CDR3nt: TGTGCCAGCAGCCCAACAGGGGAACGTGCAACTAATGAAAAACTGTTTTTT

j_gene: TRBJ2-5
v_gene: TRBV7-9
d_gene: -
abundance: few
CDR3aa: CASSLVAGTRAQYF
CDR3nt: TGTGCCAGCAGCTTAGTTGCAGGGACACGGGCCCAGTACTTC

j_gene: TRBJ2-2
v_gene: TRBV27
d_gene: -
abundance: few
CDR3aa: CASSRWGNTGELFF
CDR3nt: TGTGCCAGCAGTCGATGGGGGAACACCGGGGAGCTGTTTTTT

j_gene: TRBJ2-7
v_gene: TRBV5-8
d_gene: -
abundance: -
CDR3aa: CASSSQLGTYEQYF
CDR3nt: TGTGCCAGCAGCTCCCAGTTGGGTACCTACGAGCAGTACTTC

j_gene: TRBJ2-1
v_gene: TRBV7-9
d_gene: -
abundance: -
CDR3aa: CASSFGMSVQFF
CDR3nt: TGTGCCAGCAGCTTCGGAATGTCTGTGCAGTTCTTC

j_gene: TRBJ2-7
v_gene: TRBV11-3
d_gene: TRBD1
abundance: -
CDR3aa: CASSPDRAGYEQYF
CDR3nt: TGTGCCAGCAGCCCGGACAGGGCGGGCTACGAGCAGTACTTC

j_gene: TRBJ2-5
v_gene: TRBV6-5
d_gene: TRBD1
abundance: once
CDR3aa: CASRKWDSQETQYF
CDR3nt: TGTGCCAGCAGAAAATGGGACAGCCAAGAGACCCAGTACTTC

j_gene: TRBJ1-4
v_gene: TRBV7-9
d_gene: TRBD1
abundance: -
CDR3aa: CASSFGTGNEKLFF
CDR3nt: TGTGCCAGCAGCTTCGGGACAGGGAATGAAAAACTGTTTTTT

j_gene: TRBJ2-1
v_gene: TRBV7-9
d_gene: -
abundance: -
CDR3aa: CASNPRTWGNNEQFF
CDR3nt: TGTGCCAGCAACCCTCGGACCTGGGGAAACAATGAGCAGTTCTTC

j_gene: TRBJ2-3
v_gene: TRBV9
d_gene: -
abundance: once
CDR3aa: CASSVLSTDTQYF
CDR3nt: TGTGCCAGCAGCGTTCTGTCCACAGATACGCAGTATTTT

j_gene: TRBJ2-3
v_gene: TRBV15
d_gene: TRBD2
abundance: -
CDR3aa: CATSRDLAASTDTQYF
CDR3nt: TGTGCCACCAGCAGAGATCTAGCGGCTAGCACAGATACGCAGTATTTT

j_gene: TRBJ2-2
v_gene: TRBV7-3
d_gene: -
abundance: -
CDR3aa: CASSLVSGELFF
CDR3nt: TGTGCCAGCAGCTTAGTTTCCGGGGAGCTGTTTTTT

j_gene: TRBJ1-5
v_gene: TRBV28
d_gene: -
abundance: -
CDR3aa: CASSLFGADTSNQPQHF
CDR3nt: TGTGCCAGCAGTTTATTTGGGGCAGATACTAGCAATCAGCCCCAGCATTTT

j_gene: TRBJ1-1
v_gene: TRBV15
d_gene: -
abundance: -
CDR3aa: CATSARGDEAFF
CDR3nt: TGTGCCACCAGCGCCCGGGGGGATGAAGCTTTCTTT

j_gene: TRBJ1-1
v_gene: TRBV4-2
d_gene: TRBD1
abundance: -
CDR3aa: CASSQDRAGGNTEAFF
CDR3nt: TGTGCCAGCAGCCAAGATCGGGCAGGGGGGAACACTGAAGCTTTCTTT